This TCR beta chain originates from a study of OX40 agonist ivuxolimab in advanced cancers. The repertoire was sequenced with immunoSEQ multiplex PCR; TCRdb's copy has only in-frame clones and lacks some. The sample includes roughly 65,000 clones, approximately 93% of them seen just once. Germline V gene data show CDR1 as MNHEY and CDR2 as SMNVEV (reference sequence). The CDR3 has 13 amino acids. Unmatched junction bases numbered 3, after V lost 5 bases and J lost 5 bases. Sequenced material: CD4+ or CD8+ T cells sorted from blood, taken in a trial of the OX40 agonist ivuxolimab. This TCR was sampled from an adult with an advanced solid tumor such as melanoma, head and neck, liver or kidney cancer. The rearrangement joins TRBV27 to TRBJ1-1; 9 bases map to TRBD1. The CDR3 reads CASSGQGYTEAFF. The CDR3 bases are TGTGCCAGCAGTGGACAGGGGTATACTGAAGCTTTCTTT.